Listed here are 25 T cell receptor beta chains from one sample, sequenced in a study of shared clonotypes between healthy human individuals (dated by TCRdb to 2018 to 2021). Libraries were constructed by the immunoSEQ multiplex PCR assay. The table comes from immuneACCESS by way of TCRdb, which keeps in-frame sequences with V and J called. Part of the clones is missing from these tables; in studies checked, under half for an unresolved V gene and the rest for unknown reasons. For this sample there are approximately 440,000 clones; 75% to 80% appear just once. The ten largest clones take up about 12% of the sample. Source material: PBMCs. The receptors derive from a woman in her thirties or forties in good health. Some clones in this sample may be carry-over from other donors' samples.

Worth noting for this clone: A far larger clone is one nucleotide away, so this likely arose from a read error. This sequence joins TRBV30 and TRBJ2-6; D not resolved. The CDR3 is made up of 19 amino acids. Germline V lookup: CDR1 GTSNPN, CDR2 SVGIG (reference sequence). CDR3 protein: CAWAEEGEALWAGVNVLTF. CDR3 nucleotide sequence: TGTGCCTGGGCAGAAGAAGGAGAAGCCCTCTGGGCTGGGGTCAACGTCCTGACTTTC.

The J gene is TRBJ2-5, the V gene TRBV5-6; D may match TRBD1 or TRBD2 (6 bases each). Trimming took off 4 bases at V and 2 bases at J, with 12 bases between the two ends. Germline CDR1 is SGHDT and CDR2 is YYEEEE. The CDR3 has 14 amino acids. The CDR3 DNA is TGTGCCAGCAGCAACACAGGGAGGCAAGAGACCCAGTACTTC. The encoded protein is CASSNTGRQETQYF.

This chain uses TRBV29-1 with TRBJ2-1, with 10 bases that match TRBD2. This CDR3 has 14 amino acids. V shed 7 bases and J 6 bases; nucleotides not matched to a gene: 9. Germline-derived CDR1 and CDR2 are SQVTM and ANQGSEA. CDR3 coding DNA: TGCAGCGCCCGAGCGGGAGGGCCTGGCAATGAGCAGTTCTTC. Amino acid sequence: CSARAGGPGNEQFF.

Regarding this clone: A read error is possible here, since a much larger clone lies one base away. This chain connects TRBV9 to TRBJ2-1, with 10 nucleotides matching TRBD2. V shed 3 bases and J 6 bases; nucleotides not matched to a gene: 6. This CDR3 is built from 15 residues. The V gene's germline CDR1 is SGDLS and CDR2 YYNGEE. The CDR3 spells CASSAASGSRNEQFF. CDR3 nucleotide sequence: TGTGCCAGCAGCGCCGCTAGCGGGAGTCGCAATGAGCAGTTCTTC.

CDR3 nucleotide sequence: TGTGCCAGCAGCTCCGAGGGGGACGGTGAGCAGTTCTTC. As protein: CASSSEGDGEQFF. The J gene is TRBJ2-1, the V gene TRBV5-4; a weak D match, TRBD1 (6 bases). V lost 3 bases, J lost 9 bases, and 13 bases lay in between. Germline V gene lookup returns CDR1 SGHNT and CDR2 YYREEE (reference sequence). The CDR3 covers 13 residues.

To note about this clone: The identical CDR3 is also encoded by other nucleotide sequences in the sample. The CDR3 DNA reads TGTGCCAGCAGTTGGACAGGAAATAGCGACCAGCCCCAGCATTTT. Its protein product is CASSWTGNSDQPQHF. The chain carries TRBV11-2 and TRBJ1-5; 7 nucleotides match TRBD1. The CDR3 extends over 15 amino acids. CDR1 SGHAT and CDR2 FQNNGV come from the germline V gene. V shed 6 bases and J 7 bases; nucleotides not matched to a gene: 12. Full variable domain (rest looked up from reference TRBV11-2 and TRBJ1-5): EAGVAQSPRYKIIEKRQSVAFWCNPISGHATLYWYQQILGQGPKLLIQFQNNGVVDDSQLPKDRFSAERLKGVDSTLKIQPAKLEDSAVYLCASSWTGNSDQPQHFGDGTRLSIL.

This chain uses TRBV6-1 with TRBJ1-6; D remains ambiguous. Trimming cost V 3 bases and J 6 bases, with 12 bases left between them. In germline, CDR1 is MNHNS, CDR2 SASEGT. The CDR3 covers 15 residues. CDR3 nucleotides: TGTGCCAGCAGTGAGTCAAGGTTCGGTAATTCACCCCTCCACTTT. Its translation is CASSESRFGNSPLHF.

In nucleotides, the CDR3 is TGTGCCAGCAGTTTGTTCAACTCCTACGAGCAGTACTTC. Translation: CASSLFNSYEQYF. The J gene is TRBJ2-7, the V gene TRBV28; D remains unclear. Trimming left V 3 bases short and J 0 bases short, with 6 bases between. Germline loops: CDR1 MDHEN, CDR2 SYDVKM. This CDR3 has 13 amino acids.

The V and J genes are TRBV11-2 and TRBJ2-1; TRBD1 matches 7 bases. J gave up 7 bases and V 4 bases, and 13 bases lay outside the gene matches. Germline loops: CDR1 SGHAT, CDR2 FQNNGV. The CDR3 runs to 16 residues. CDR3 nucleotides: TGTGCCAGCAGCTCCCTAGGACAGGTGGTTTTGAATGAGCAGTTCTTC. It codes for CASSSLGQVVLNEQFF.

The rearrangement links TRBV30 to TRBJ2-5; TRBD2 might be the D (6 bases). The end of the DNA aligns better with TRBJ2-7, so the J call may be wrong. The length of the CDR3 is 17 residues. Germline CDR1 reads GTSNPN; CDR2 reads SVGIG (reference sequence). CDR3 bases: TGTGCCTGGAGTGGCCCCGTTGGGAGCGGGTACTCCTACGAGCAGTACTTC. It translates to CAWSGPVGSGYSYEQYF.

V usage is TRBV2 and J usage is TRBJ1-1; D uncertain. V was shortened by 5 bases and J by 2 bases, with 6 bases between the two germline ends. The germline V gene encodes CDR1 SNHLY and CDR2 FYNNEI. The CDR3 extends over 12 amino acids. The CDR3 DNA reads TGTGCCAGCAGTAGGAAAAACACTGAAGCTTTCTTT. The encoded protein is CASSRKNTEAFF. Combining the CDR3 with reference TRBV2 and TRBJ1-1 gives the whole variable domain EPEVTQTPSHQVTQMGQEVILRCVPISNHLYFYWYRQILGQKVEFLVSFYNNEISEKSEIFDDQFSVERPDGSNFTLKIRSTKLEDSAMYFCASSRKNTEAFFGQGTRLTVV.

This chain links TRBV5-1 with TRBJ2-1; 12 bases fit TRBD2. The germline gives CDR1 SGHRS, CDR2 YFSETQ. With 4 bases clipped from V and 6 bases from J, the junction kept 8 bases outside the gene matches. CDR3 length equals 16 residues. CDR3 amino acids: CASSPLGLAGLNEQFF. The CDR3 coding sequence is TGCGCCAGCAGCCCCCTCGGACTAGCGGGGCTCAATGAGCAGTTCTTC.

This sequence joins TRBV18 and TRBJ2-1; 8 nucleotides agree with TRBD2. Germline V lookup: CDR1 KGHSH, CDR2 LQKENI. After removal of 0 bases from V and 9 bases from J, the junction contained 7 bases not matched to a gene. The CDR3 loop spans 15 amino acids. The CDR3 sequence: CASSPPSGSFSEQFF. CDR3 DNA sequence: TGTGCCAGCTCACCACCCAGCGGGAGTTTCAGTGAGCAGTTCTTC.

This clone was counted a single time. This chain links TRBV7-2 with TRBJ1-2; a weak D match, TRBD1 (5 bases). V was shortened by 5 bases and J by 7 bases, with 14 bases between the two germline ends. CDR3 length: 13 residues. Per the germline V gene, CDR1 is SGHTA and CDR2 is FQGNSA. The CDR3 spells CASSPSPGLGYTF. CDR3 DNA sequence: TGTGCCAGCAGCCCGAGTCCGGGACTTGGCTACACCTTC. Supplemented by reference TRBV7-2 and TRBJ1-2, the full variable domain reads GAGVSQSPSNKVTEKGKDVELRCDPISGHTALYWYRQSLGQGLEFLIYFQGNSAPDKSGLPSDRFSAERTGGSVSTLTIQRTQQEDSAVYLCASSPSPGLGYTFGSGTRLTVV.

The V gene is TRBV30, the J gene TRBJ1-2, with D uncertain. There are 14 residues in the CDR3. From germline, CDR1 is GTSNPN and CDR2 SVGIG (reference sequence). Trimming took 5 bases from V and 4 from J, leaving 17 bases between them. CDR3 sequence: CAWAPGGQSYGYTF. DNA of the CDR3: TGTGCCTGGGCCCCAGGAGGGCAGTCCTATGGCTACACCTTC.

This clone was recorded a few times. The V gene is TRBV4-2, the J gene TRBJ2-7; 7 nucleotides align to TRBD1. The V gene end was trimmed by 2 bases and the J gene end by 2 bases; junction bases not matched to a gene: 6. Germline V gene lookup returns CDR1 LGHNA and CDR2 YNFKEQ. There are 15 residues in the CDR3. The CDR3 DNA is TGTGCCAGCAGCCAAAGGACAGGACCCACCTACGAGCAGTACTTC. This sequence encodes CASSQRTGPTYEQYF.

V is TRBV5-1 and J is TRBJ2-1, with D uncertain. CDR1 SGHRS and CDR2 YFSETQ come from the germline V gene. The CDR3 consists of 15 residues. V lost 1 base and J lost 0, with 8 bases in between. CDR3 DNA: TGCGCCAGCAGCTTGTTATCCCCCTCCTACAATGAGCAGTTCTTC. Its translation: CASSLLSPSYNEQFF.

In regard to this clone: A read error is the likely source, as a far larger clone sits one nucleotide away. The CDR3 does not end in the conserved phenylalanine or tryptophan, so this is likely a read error. The chain couples TRBV6-6 to TRBJ2-3; 8 bases map to TRBD2. CDR1 MNHNY and CDR2 SVGAGI come from the germline V gene (reference sequence). V lost 5 bases to trimming and J lost 1 base; unmatched junction nucleotides: 8. This CDR3 region has 16 residues. The CDR3 region has the DNA TGTGCCAGCAGTAATCTTAGCGGGACTCGCACAGATACGCAGTATCTT. Translation gives CASSNLSGTRTDTQYL.

This clone was seen more than once but under ten times. The V call is TRBV7-9, the J call TRBJ1-4; 7 bases align to TRBD1. CDR3 length: 14 amino acids. The germline V gene encodes CDR1 SEHNR and CDR2 FQNEAQ (reference sequence). Trimming removed 5 bases from V and 5 bases from J; junction bases left unmatched: 5. CDR3 DNA: TGTGCCAGCAGCCCGGGACAGCTCAATGAAAAACTGTTTTTT. Its protein product is CASSPGQLNEKLFF.

The V gene is TRBV28, the J gene TRBJ1-1; weak D call: TRBD1 (5 bases). Germline V gives CDR1 MDHEN, CDR2 SYDVKM. V shed 2 bases and J shed 10 bases, with 14 bases lying between them. This CDR3 has 13 residues. CDR3 sequence reads: CASSLPPGQVAFF. In nucleotides, the CDR3 is TGTGCCAGCAGTTTACCCCCCGGACAAGTAGCTTTCTTT. Together with reference TRBV28 and TRBJ1-1, the CDR3 gives the full variable domain: DVKVTQSSRYLVKRTGEKVFLECVQDMDHENMFWYRQDPGLGLRLIYFSYDVKMKEKGDIPEGYSVSREKKERFSLILESASTNQTSMYLCASSLPPGQVAFFGQGTRLTVV.

V and J are TRBV29-1 and TRBJ2-7; TRBD2 matches at 8 bases. V shed 1 base and J 6 bases; nucleotides not matched to a gene: 11. The CDR3 sequence is 15 residues long. The germline CDR1 and CDR2 sequences are SQVTM and ANQGSEA. CDR3 protein: CSVEGKAGEVGEQYF. CDR3 sequence (DNA): TGCAGCGTTGAAGGAAAAGCGGGAGAAGTAGGCGAGCAGTACTTC.

The V and J genes are TRBV28 and TRBJ1-5, with no clear D. Trimming removed 3 bases at V and 3 bases at J, with 9 bases between. The CDR3 loop spans 14 amino acids. Germline CDR1 reads MDHEN; CDR2 reads SYDVKM. The CDR3 DNA follows: TGTGCCAGCAGTTTCCAGTTGTACAATCAGCCCCAGCATTTT. Its protein is CASSFQLYNQPQHF.

V is TRBV29-1 and J is TRBJ2-7, with D uncertain. The CDR3 sequence is 12 residues long. Germline lookup yields CDR1 SQVTM and CDR2 ANQGSEA. With 4 bases removed from V and 3 bases from J, the gap between germline ends came to 10 bases. Here the CDR3 reads CSVGPHNYEQYF. DNA of the CDR3: TGCAGCGTTGGACCGCATAACTACGAGCAGTACTTC.

The chain combines TRBV29-1 with TRBJ2-3; either TRBD1 or TRBD2 may fit D (7 bases each). CDR1 SQVTM and CDR2 ANQGSEA come from the germline V gene. CDR3 length: 13 residues. V dropped 6 bases and J dropped 5 bases, with 15 bases sitting between them. The CDR3 coding sequence is TGCAGCGTCCAGACAGGGAGGGGAGATACGCAGTATTTT. Translation gives CSVQTGRGDTQYF.

The chain is built from TRBV6-5 and TRBJ2-3; unclear D gene. The V gene's germline CDR1 is MNHEY and CDR2 SVGAGI. V was pared by 2 bases and J by 3 bases, with 6 bases between. The CDR3 is made up of 13 amino acids. The CDR3 reads CASSYPPTDTQYF. The CDR3 region has the DNA TGTGCCAGCAGTTACCCCCCTACAGATACGCAGTATTTT.